This T cell receptor beta chain was sequenced during a study of T cell responses to AZD1222 COVID-19 vaccine. CDR3 size: 14 residues. The germline CDR1 and CDR2 sequences are SEHNR and FQNEAQ (reference sequence). Trimming pared 1 base from V and 6 bases from J, leaving 12 bases between. Some clones are missing from TCRdb's copy, which holds only in-frame ones; the method was immunoSEQ multiplex PCR. Of about 130,000 clones listed, just over 90% are singletons. Sequences were derived from peripheral blood, sampled on day 0 of AZD1222 vaccination. The rearrangement links TRBV7-9 to TRBJ1-2, with D uncertain. The clonotype originates from an adult in good health. CDR3 loop: CASSLVTAVDGYTF. The CDR3 bases are TGTGCCAGCAGCTTAGTAACGGCAGTGGATGGCTACACCTTC.